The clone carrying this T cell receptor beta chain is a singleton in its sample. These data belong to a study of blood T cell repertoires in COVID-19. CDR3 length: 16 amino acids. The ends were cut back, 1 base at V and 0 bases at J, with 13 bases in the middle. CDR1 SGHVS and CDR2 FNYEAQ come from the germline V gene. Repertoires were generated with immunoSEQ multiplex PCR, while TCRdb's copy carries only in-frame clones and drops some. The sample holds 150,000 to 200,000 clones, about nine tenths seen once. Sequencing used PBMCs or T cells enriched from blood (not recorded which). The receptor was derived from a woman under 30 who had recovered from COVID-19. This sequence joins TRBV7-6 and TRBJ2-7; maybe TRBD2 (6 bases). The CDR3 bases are TGTGCCAGCAGCTTAGAAGCGGGCCAAAGCTCCTACGAGCAGTACTTC. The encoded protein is CASSLEAGQSSYEQYF.